The next 23 T cell receptor beta chains were all read from a single sample in a study of T cell repertoires in ileal Crohn's disease. Only in-frame clones appear in the TCRdb table, and some are missing; sequencing was by immunoSEQ multiplex PCR. Of under 15,000 clones listed, about four fifths are singletons. Stated time point: neoterminal ileum biopsy at postoperative endoscopy, about 6 months after surgery. Sequencing used ileal tissue. The receptors were gathered from an adult with Crohn's disease.

The CDR3 DNA is TGTGCCAGTAGGACGGGACTAGCGGGAGAGAATGAGCAGTTCTTC. Translating it yields CASRTGLAGENEQFF. The V gene is TRBV19, the J gene TRBJ2-1; 14 bases match TRBD2. The CDR3 loop spans 15 amino acids. Unmatched junction bases numbered 5, after V lost 6 bases and J lost 7 bases. CDR1 is LNHDA and CDR2 is SQIVND in the germline V gene (reference sequence).

J is TRBJ1-5 and V is TRBV7-9; D ambiguous. V gave up 3 bases and J gave up 3 bases, with 6 bases separating them. The germline CDR1 and CDR2 sequences are SEHNR and FQNEAQ (reference sequence). The CDR3 is 13 amino acids. The CDR3 is CASSLESNQPQHF. CDR3 DNA sequence: TGTGCCAGCAGCTTGGAGTCCAATCAGCCCCAGCATTTT.

In its sample, this clone was seen a few times. The gene calls are TRBV5-5 and TRBJ2-3; 10 positions agree with TRBD2. V lost 1 base to trimming and J lost 6 bases; unmatched junction nucleotides: 8. Germline V gives CDR1 SGHKS, CDR2 YYEKEE (reference sequence). The CDR3 extends over 16 amino acids. CDR3: CASSLMPSGSMDTQYF. The CDR3 nucleotides are TGTGCCAGCAGCTTGATGCCTAGCGGGAGTATGGATACGCAGTATTTT. The whole variable domain, filled in from reference TRBV5-5 and TRBJ2-3, reads DAGVTQSPTHLIKTRGQQVTLRCSPISGHKSVSWYQQVLGQGPQFIFQYYEKEERGRGNFPDRFSARQFPNYSSELNVNALLLGDSALYLCASSLMPSGSMDTQYFGPGTRLTVL.

This clone was counted a single time. V usage is TRBV29-1 and J usage is TRBJ2-2; D is unresolved. CDR1 is SQVTM and CDR2 is ANQGSEA in the germline V gene. Trimming left V 7 bases short and J 2 bases short, with 14 bases between. The CDR3 consists of 14 residues. In DNA form, the CDR3 reads TGCAGCGCCGCGGCACTTCTTAACACCGGGGAGCTGTTTTTT. It translates to CSAAALLNTGELFF.

The sample holds a few counts of this clone. This chain links TRBV6-1 with TRBJ2-7, with 10 bases aligning to TRBD2. Per the germline V gene, CDR1 is MNHNS and CDR2 is SASEGT. CDR3 length: 14 residues. V was clipped by 7 bases and J by 4 bases; unmatched bases: 7. The CDR3 region is CASTGPSGSYEQYF. CDR3 DNA sequence: TGTGCCAGCACCGGTCCTAGCGGGAGTTACGAGCAGTACTTC.

The chain combines TRBV9 with TRBJ2-2; a possible D gene is TRBD1 (6 bases). The CDR3 sequence is 13 residues long. Per germline, CDR1 SGDLS and CDR2 YYNGEE. The V end was cut by 6 bases, the J end by 6 bases, with 12 bases between. The CDR3 bases are TGTGCCAGCAACGAGGGGGACGCCGGGGAGCTGTTTTTT. Its translation: CASNEGDAGELFF.

This chain uses TRBV7-2 with TRBJ2-3, with 14 bases lining up with TRBD2. The CDR3 is made up of 17 amino acids. V was pared by 1 base and J by 3 bases, with 3 bases of the junction left unmatched. Germline V gives CDR1 SGHTA, CDR2 FQGNSA. The CDR3 is CASSLGLAGGVTDTQYF. The CDR3 region has the DNA TGTGCCAGCAGCTTAGGACTAGCGGGAGGGGTGACAGATACGCAGTATTTT.

The chain carries TRBV5-1 and TRBJ1-4; perhaps TRBD1 as D (6 bases). Germline CDR1 reads SGHRS; CDR2 reads YFSETQ. The V end was cut by 1 base, the J end by 2 bases, with 6 bases between. The CDR3 loop spans 14 amino acids. The CDR3 DNA follows: TGCGCCAGCAGCTTGACAGGGACTAATGAAAAACTGTTTTTT. Amino acid sequence: CASSLTGTNEKLFF.

The chain uses TRBV5-1 and TRBJ2-2, with 8 nucleotides matching TRBD2. Germline V lookup: CDR1 SGHRS, CDR2 YFSETQ. V lost 1 base to trimming and J lost 3 bases; unmatched junction nucleotides: 2. The CDR3 has 15 residues. CDR3 DNA sequence: TGCGCCAGCAGCTTGAGCGGGAGCGACACCGGGGAGCTGTTTTTT. Encoded protein: CASSLSGSDTGELFF.

V gene TRBV5-1 combines with J gene TRBJ2-2, with TRBD1 identical over 9 bases. There are 16 residues in the CDR3. J lost 6 bases, V lost 1 base, and 7 bases had no gene match. Germline V lookup: CDR1 SGHRS, CDR2 YFSETQ. Here the CDR3 DNA reads TGCGCCAGCAGCTTGTATACAGGGGGCGCGTCCGGGGAGCTGTTTTTT. Its translation is CASSLYTGGASGELFF.

V is TRBV5-6 and J is TRBJ2-7, with 8 positions matching TRBD1. The germline CDR1 and CDR2 sequences are SGHDT and YYEEEE. CDR3 length: 18 amino acids. J was trimmed by 4 bases and V by 0 bases; bases with no gene match: 15. The CDR3 region has the DNA TGTGCCAGCAGCTTGGGGCAGGGGGCCTCGGGACGGATTTACGAGCAGTACTTC. Residues: CASSLGQGASGRIYEQYF.

The rearrangement links TRBV4-1 to TRBJ2-5, with 10 bases matching TRBD1. Losses at the gene ends were 0 bases for V and 5 bases for J; bases not matched to a gene: 6. CDR1 is MGHRA and CDR2 is YSYEKL in the germline V gene. The CDR3 is 16 residues long. CDR3 sequence (DNA): TGCGCCAGCAGCCAAGAAGGGACAGGGGTAGGGGAGACCCAGTACTTC. Protein: CASSQEGTGVGETQYF.

The CDR3 nucleotides read TGTGCCAGCAGAGGACTAGCGGTCACAGATACGCAGTATTTT. This encodes CASRGLAVTDTQYF. The chain combines TRBV27 with TRBJ2-3; TRBD2 matches at 10 bases. Germline trimming cut 6 bases from V and 2 bases from J; bases unmatched to any gene: 2. CDR1 MNHEY and CDR2 SMNVEV come from the germline V gene (reference sequence). The CDR3 spans 14 residues.

The rearrangement uses TRBV5-1 and TRBJ2-5; the match to TRBD2 covers 12 bases. The CDR3 totals 17 residues. Germline trimming cut 5 bases from V and 5 bases from J; bases unmatched to any gene: 13. Germline loops: CDR1 SGHRS, CDR2 YFSETQ. In DNA form, the CDR3 reads TGCGCCAGCAGGATGTATCTAGCGGGAGGGCGGTGGGAGACCCAGTACTTC. This encodes CASRMYLAGGRWETQYF.

The DNA of the CDR3 is TGTGCCAGTAGTGCCAAGTCTTCTCAGGGGTACGAGCAGTACTTC. Encoded protein: CASSAKSSQGYEQYF. The V gene is TRBV19, the J gene TRBJ2-7; TRBD1 might be the D (6 bases). Trimming took 5 bases from V and 4 from J, leaving 18 bases between them. CDR1 and CDR2 from the germline V gene are LNHDA and SQIVND (reference sequence). The CDR3 covers 15 residues.

The chain uses TRBV2 and TRBJ2-7; the match to TRBD2 covers 7 bases. There are 15 residues in the CDR3. V was clipped by 2 bases and J by 1 base; unmatched bases: 5. CDR1 is SNHLY and CDR2 is FYNNEI in the germline V gene. Written as DNA, the CDR3 is TGTGCCAGCAGTGAAACGGGACTATCGTCCTACGAGCAGTACTTC. Its protein product is CASSETGLSSYEQYF.

The V gene is TRBV6-4, the J gene TRBJ1-5, with D uncertain. Germline assignment: CDR1 MRHNA and CDR2 SNTAGT. V was pared by 6 bases and J by 0 bases, with 18 bases between. This CDR3 is 17 amino acids long. CDR3 sequence (DNA): TGTGCCAGCAGGTCGCGCCGGGGAAAATATAGCAATCAGCCCCAGCATTTT. Protein: CASRSRRGKYSNQPQHF.

The rearrangement joins TRBV23-1 to TRBJ1-1; 9 nucleotides align to TRBD1. TRBV23-1 is an ORF, with its function uncertain. Germline trimming cut 6 bases from V and 6 bases from J; bases unmatched to any gene: 8. CDR3 size: 14 residues. The CDR3 spells CASSQRTGVPEAFF. The CDR3 DNA sequence: TGCGCCAGCAGCCAGAGGACAGGGGTCCCTGAAGCTTTCTTT.

The J gene is TRBJ2-1, the V gene TRBV2; 14 bases are shared with TRBD2. Per the germline V gene, CDR1 is SNHLY and CDR2 is FYNNEI. Trimming at V came to 6 bases and at J to 12 bases, leaving 10 bases not matched to a gene. CDR3 length: 15 residues. The CDR3 DNA is TGTGCCAGCAGCCCGACTAGCGGGGGGGCCGGGGGGCAGTTCTTC. Amino acids: CASSPTSGGAGGQFF. Filled out from reference TRBV2 and TRBJ2-1, the complete variable domain reads EPEVTQTPSHQVTQMGQEVILRCVPISNHLYFYWYRQILGQKVEFLVSFYNNEISEKSEIFDDQFSVERPDGSNFTLKIRSTKLEDSAMYFCASSPTSGGAGGQFFGPGTRLTVL.

J is TRBJ1-1 and V is TRBV28; no reliable D call. Germline CDR1 and CDR2: MDHEN and SYDVKM. This CDR3 has 15 amino acids. V lost 8 bases and J lost 10, with 26 bases in between. The CDR3 DNA reads TGTGCCAGCGGACTCGATGAGAGTGCCCCACGGCGAGCTTTCTTT. It encodes CASGLDESAPRRAFF. The full variable domain, in which reference TRBV28 and TRBJ1-1 provide the parts outside the CDR3, is DVKVTQSSRYLVKRTGEKVFLECVQDMDHENMFWYRQDPGLGLRLIYFSYDVKMKEKGDIPEGYSVSREKKERFSLILESASTNQTSMYLCASGLDESAPRRAFFGQGTRLTVV.

The chain carries TRBV27 and TRBJ2-3; D may be TRBD2 (5 bases). The V end was cut by 6 bases, the J end by 7 bases, with 8 bases between. The CDR3 covers 11 residues. CDR1 is MNHEY and CDR2 is SMNVEV in the germline V gene (reference sequence). The CDR3 sequence: CASRIAYTQYF. CDR3 nucleotides: TGTGCCAGCAGAATAGCGTATACGCAGTATTTT.

This chain links TRBV7-3 with TRBJ2-1; a possible D gene is TRBD2 (6 bases). CDR1 SGHTA and CDR2 FQGTGA come from the germline V gene. This CDR3 is 16 amino acids long. V gave up 3 bases and J gave up 2 bases, with 14 bases separating them. CDR3 DNA sequence: TGTGCCAGCAGCTTCAGCGGGCCCGAGACCTACAATGAGCAGTTCTTC. Translated, it gives CASSFSGPETYNEQFF.

The V gene is TRBV10-1, the J gene TRBJ2-7; 7 positions match TRBD2. The CDR3 length is 14 residues. Looked up from germline, CDR1 is WNHNN and CDR2 is SYGVQD (reference sequence). The V and J ends lost 3 bases and 1 base, in that order; junction bases with no gene match: 3. CDR3: CASSDAGASYEQYF. The CDR3 DNA reads as TGCGCCAGCAGTGACGCGGGAGCTTCCTACGAGCAGTACTTC.